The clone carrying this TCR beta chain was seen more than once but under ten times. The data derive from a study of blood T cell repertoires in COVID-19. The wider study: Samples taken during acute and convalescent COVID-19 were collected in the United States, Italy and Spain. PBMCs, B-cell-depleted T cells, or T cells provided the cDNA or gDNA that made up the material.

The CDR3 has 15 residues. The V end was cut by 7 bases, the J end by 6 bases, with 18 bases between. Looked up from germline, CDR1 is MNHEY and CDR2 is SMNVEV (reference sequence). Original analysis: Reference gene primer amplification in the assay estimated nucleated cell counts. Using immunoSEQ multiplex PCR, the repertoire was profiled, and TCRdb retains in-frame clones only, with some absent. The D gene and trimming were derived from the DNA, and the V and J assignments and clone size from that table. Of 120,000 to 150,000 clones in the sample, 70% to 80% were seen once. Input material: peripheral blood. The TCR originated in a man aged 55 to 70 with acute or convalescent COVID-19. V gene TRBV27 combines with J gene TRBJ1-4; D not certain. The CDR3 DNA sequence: TGTGCCAGCACTTCCGGAGGACTGACGGATGAAAAACTGTTTTTT. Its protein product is CASTSGGLTDEKLFF. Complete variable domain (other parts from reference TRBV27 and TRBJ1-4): EAQVTQNPRYLITVTGKKLTVTCSQNMNHEYMSWYRQDPGLGLRQIYYSMNVEVTDKGDVPEGYKVSRKEKRNFPLILESPSPNQTSLYFCASTSGGLTDEKLFFGSGTQLSVL.